Following are 10 T cell receptor beta chains from one sample sequenced in a study of OX40 agonist ivuxolimab in advanced cancers. Sequencing was performed with immunoSEQ multiplex PCR; in TCRdb, only in-frame clones are kept and a portion is missing. The sample includes fewer than 55,000 clones, less than 90% of them seen just once. This sample comprised CD4+ or CD8+ T cells sorted from blood, obtained in a trial of the OX40 agonist ivuxolimab. Every receptor here comes from an adult with an advanced solid tumor such as melanoma, head and neck, liver or kidney cancer.

J is TRBJ2-7 and V is TRBV7-6; D call uncertain. Trimming pared 5 bases from V and 6 bases from J, leaving 14 bases between. The CDR3 runs to 13 residues. The germline gives CDR1 SGHVS, CDR2 FNYEAQ. The CDR3 DNA reads as TGTGCCAGCAGCCCTCCCAGTCCAGTCGAGCAGTACTTC. The encoded protein is CASSPPSPVEQYF. Full variable domain (outside the CDR3, taken from reference TRBV7-6 and TRBJ2-7): GAGVSQSPRYKVTKRGQDVALRCDPISGHVSLYWYRQALGQGPEFLTYFNYEAQQDKSGLPNDRFSAERPEGSISTLTIQRTEQRDSAMYRCASSPPSPVEQYFGPGTRLTVT.

V and J are TRBV4-1 and TRBJ2-7; 8 bases fit TRBD1. The CDR3 extends over 14 amino acids. J gave up 5 bases and V 5 bases, and 8 bases lay outside the gene matches. Germline V gene data show CDR1 as MGHRA and CDR2 as YSYEKL. DNA of the CDR3: TGCGCCAGCAGCATCAGACAGGGGAATAACGAGCAGTACTTC. Its protein product is CASSIRQGNNEQYF.

The chain is built from TRBV10-3 and TRBJ2-1, with D perhaps TRBD1 or TRBD2 (5 bases each). CDR1 and CDR2 (germline): ENHRY, SYGVKD. This CDR3 is 16 amino acids long. V lost 10 bases and J lost 0, with 19 bases in between. The CDR3 nucleotides read TGTGCCACCCTCCAGGGTGGGACCAGCTCCTACAATGAGCAGTTCTTC. Its translation: CATLQGGTSSYNEQFF.

J is TRBJ1-5 and V is TRBV28; no reliable D call. The germline V and J ends were trimmed by 3 bases and 6 bases, with 18 bases remaining between them. The CDR3 runs to 16 residues. Germline loops: CDR1 MDHEN, CDR2 SYDVKM. The CDR3 coding sequence is TGTGCCAGCAGTTTGATCCAGAGGGAGGCCGGTCAGCCCCAGCATTTT. Encoded protein: CASSLIQREAGQPQHF.

The chain carries TRBV6-6 and TRBJ2-7, with TRBD2 matching 10 bases. Germline CDR1 MNHNY, CDR2 SVGAGI (reference sequence). This CDR3 is built from 15 residues. The V segment lost 6 bases and the J segment 3 bases; nucleotides outside the gene matches: 8. CDR3 DNA: TGTGCCAGCAGGGGGCTAGCGGGAGAGATCTACGAGCAGTACTTC. Residues: CASRGLAGEIYEQYF.

This chain uses TRBV7-6 with TRBJ2-7; TRBD2 matches at 8 bases. Germline V gene lookup returns CDR1 SGHVS and CDR2 FNYEAQ. The trim removed 5 bases at V and 1 base at J, leaving 4 bases unmatched. The CDR3 totals 14 residues. The CDR3 loop is CASSPRGGSYEQYF. CDR3 bases: TGTGCCAGCAGCCCTCGCGGGGGGTCCTACGAGCAGTACTTC.

V is TRBV1 and J is TRBJ2-7; TRBD2 was called by the table and not checked on the DNA. TRBV1 is reported as a pseudogene. This CDR3 region has 17 residues. For the CDR3, the DNA is TGCACCAGCAGCCATACGAGGGAGACGGACTCCTCCTACGAGCAGTACTTC. Its translation: CTSSHTRETDSSYEQYF.

The chain is built from TRBV6-5 and TRBJ2-1, with 7 bases aligning to TRBD1. The CDR3 is made up of 15 amino acids. Germline-derived CDR1 and CDR2 are MNHEY and SVGAGI. Germline trimming cut 2 bases from V and 4 bases from J; bases unmatched to any gene: 5. The CDR3 DNA sequence: TGTGCCAGCAGTTACGACGCAGGGGGTTACAATGAGCAGTTCTTC. It translates to CASSYDAGGYNEQFF.

This chain uses TRBV4-2 with TRBJ1-1; no definite D call. The CDR3 is made up of 16 amino acids. CDR1 is LGHNA, CDR2 YNFKEQ, per germline. The V gene lost 1 base and the J gene lost 1 base, with 13 bases spanning the gap. In DNA form, the CDR3 reads TGTGCCAGCAGCCAAGCCGTGGACCGTCAGAACACTGAAGCTTTCTTT. It specifies CASSQAVDRQNTEAFF.

This sequence joins TRBV7-8 and TRBJ2-1; D remains unclear. Germline loops: CDR1 SGHVS, CDR2 FQNEAQ. The CDR3 has 14 residues. V was trimmed by 1 base and J by 9 bases, leaving 13 bases between them. This CDR3 is CASSLVSGFGEQFF. In nucleotides, the CDR3 is TGTGCCAGCAGCTTAGTGAGTGGATTCGGTGAGCAGTTCTTC.